The clone carrying this T cell receptor beta chain was picked up many times. Its antigen remains unknown. The record originates from a study of response to subunit inactivated influenza vaccine. General observations from the study: Few additional T cells are recruited per seasonal influenza vaccination, authors suggested.

Between the trimmed V and J ends, which lost 3 bases and 3 bases, there was a span of 3 bases. CDR3 size: 11 residues. TCRdb re-derived calls from the RT-PCR reads in MiXCR, one entry per CDR3 protein. The top ten hold around 7% of the sample, which has 550,000 to 800,000 distinct CDR3 sequences, roughly 13% seen once. The sample in question was PBMCs from blood, obtained roughly 15 days before vaccination. The chain carries TRBV12-3 or TRBV12-4 and TRBJ2-7; D uncertain. The sequence was collected from a man aged 50-59 years who received an inactivated influenza vaccine. The CDR3 is CASSFLYEQYF. The CDR3 DNA is TGTGCCAGCAGTTTCCTCTACGAGCAGTACTTC.